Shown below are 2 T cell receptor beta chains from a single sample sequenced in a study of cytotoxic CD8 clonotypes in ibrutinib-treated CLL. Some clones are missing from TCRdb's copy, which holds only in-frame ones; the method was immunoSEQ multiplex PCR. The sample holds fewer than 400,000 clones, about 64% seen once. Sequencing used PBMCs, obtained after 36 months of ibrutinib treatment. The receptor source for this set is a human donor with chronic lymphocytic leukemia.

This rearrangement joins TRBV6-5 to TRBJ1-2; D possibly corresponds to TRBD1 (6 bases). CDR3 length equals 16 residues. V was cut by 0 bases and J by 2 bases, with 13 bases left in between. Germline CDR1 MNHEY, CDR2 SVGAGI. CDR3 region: CASSYSNREKNYGYTF. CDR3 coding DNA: TGTGCCAGCAGTTACTCGAACAGGGAGAAAAACTATGGCTACACCTTC.

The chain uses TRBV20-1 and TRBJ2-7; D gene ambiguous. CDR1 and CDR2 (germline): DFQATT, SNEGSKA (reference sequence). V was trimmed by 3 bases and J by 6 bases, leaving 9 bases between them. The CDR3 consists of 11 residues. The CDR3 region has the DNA TGCAGTGCTAGGGGGTTGAGCGAGCAGTACTTC. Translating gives CSARGLSEQYF.